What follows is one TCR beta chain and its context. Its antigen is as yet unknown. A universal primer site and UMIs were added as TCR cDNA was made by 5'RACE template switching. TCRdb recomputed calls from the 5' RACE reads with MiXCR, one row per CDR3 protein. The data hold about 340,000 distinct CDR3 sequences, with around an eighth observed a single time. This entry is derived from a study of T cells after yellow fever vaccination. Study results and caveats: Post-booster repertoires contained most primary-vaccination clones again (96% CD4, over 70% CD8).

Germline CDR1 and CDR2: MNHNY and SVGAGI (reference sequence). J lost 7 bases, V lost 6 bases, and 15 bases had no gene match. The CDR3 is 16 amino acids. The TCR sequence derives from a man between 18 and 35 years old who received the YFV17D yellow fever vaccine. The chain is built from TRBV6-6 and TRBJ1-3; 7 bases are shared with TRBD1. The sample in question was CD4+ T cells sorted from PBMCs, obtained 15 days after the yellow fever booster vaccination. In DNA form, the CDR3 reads TGTGCCAGCAGCAGACCTACAGGGGATAACTGGAACACCATATATTTT. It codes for CASSRPTGDNWNTIYF.